Following are 30 T cell receptor beta chains from one sample sequenced in a study of T-cell memory formation after mild COVID-19. TCRdb reanalysed the 5' RACE reads using MiXCR and keeps one entry per CDR3 protein. The sample has around 370,000 distinct CDR3 sequences, roughly 21% seen once. The material sequenced was PBMCs or a T cell subset sorted from them (not recorded which). These receptors all come from an adult woman who had mild COVID-19 (a few samples of this study predate the infection). Cell type and time point are not known.

V and J are TRBV6-2 or TRBV6-3 and TRBJ2-2, with D maybe TRBD2 (6 bases). Trimming took off 6 bases at V and 7 bases at J, with 15 bases between the two ends. The CDR3 runs 14 residues. CDR1 MNHEY and CDR2 SVGEGT come from the germline V gene. The CDR3 bases are TGTGCCAGCAGCTTTACTAGCTTCCACGGGGAGCTGTTTTTT. This codes for CASSFTSFHGELFF.

The rearrangement uses TRBV5-5 and TRBJ2-2, with D uncertain. V was cut by 3 bases and J by 7 bases, with 7 bases left in between. The CDR3 has 12 amino acids. Germline V CDR1 and CDR2: SGHKS, YYEKEE (reference sequence). CDR3 loop: CASSWNYGELFF. DNA for the CDR3: TGTGCCAGCAGCTGGAATTACGGGGAGCTGTTTTTT.

This clonotype came up a few times. The chain joins TRBV20-1 to TRBJ1-3; TRBD1 is a possible D gene (6 bases). Germline V gene sequence: CDR1 DFQATT, CDR2 SNEGSKA (reference sequence). With 4 bases removed from V and 4 bases from J, the gap between germline ends came to 11 bases. This CDR3 comprises 13 residues. DNA of the CDR3: TGCAGTGCTATGTCGGGGGCGGGAAACACCATATATTTT. Its translation: CSAMSGAGNTIYF.

J is TRBJ2-2 and V is TRBV27; TRBD2 matches 9 bases. This CDR3 has 15 amino acids. The J segment lost 8 bases and the V segment lost 6 bases, leaving 10 bases of the junction unmatched. Germline V gene sequence: CDR1 MNHEY, CDR2 SMNVEV (reference sequence). CDR3 bases: TGTGCCAGCAGGCGGGAGGGCCTTATTCGTGGGGAGCTGTTTTTT. Encoded protein: CASRREGLIRGELFF.

The chain recombines TRBV5-1 with TRBJ2-5, with 8 bases matching TRBD1. Per germline, CDR1 SGHRS and CDR2 YFSETQ. The V segment lost 4 bases and the J segment 4 bases; nucleotides outside the gene matches: 9. This CDR3 region has 15 residues. The CDR3 nucleotides are TGCGCCAGCAGCCCACGGCGAGGACAGGGAGAGACCCAGTACTTC. Translation gives CASSPRRGQGETQYF.

Only a few counts were recorded for this clonotype. The V gene is TRBV25-1, the J gene TRBJ1-1; unclear D gene. The CDR3 is made up of 15 amino acids. Germline lookup yields CDR1 MGHDK and CDR2 SYGVNS. V gave up 3 bases and J gave up 4 bases, with 15 bases separating them. The CDR3 coding sequence is TGTGCCAGCAGTGATTACGGCCGAAACTTCACTGAAGCTTTCTTT. Translating gives CASSDYGRNFTEAFF.

This clonotype turned up a few times. The J gene is TRBJ1-2, the V gene TRBV7-9, with 11 bases identical to TRBD1. The CDR3 has 13 residues. V shed 5 bases, J shed 7 bases, and the junction held 3 bases outside the gene matches. CDR1 and CDR2 from the germline V gene are SEHNR and FQNEAQ (reference sequence). CDR3 residues: CASSPGQGVGYTF. Here the CDR3 DNA reads TGTGCCAGCAGCCCGGGACAGGGGGTTGGCTACACCTTC. The full variable domain, with the rest looked up from reference TRBV7-9 and TRBJ1-2, is DTGVSQNPRHKITKRGQNVTFRCDPISEHNRLYWYRQTLGQGPEFLTYFQNEAQLEKSRLLSDRFSAERPKGSFSTLEIQRTEQGDSAMYLCASSPGQGVGYTFGSGTRLTVV.

This clonotype was seen a handful of times. The gene calls are TRBV11-1 and TRBJ2-7; 9 positions agree with TRBD1. CDR3 length equals 15 residues. Germline V gene sequence: CDR1 SGHAT, CDR2 FQDESV (reference sequence). V was pared by 4 bases and J by 4 bases, with 8 bases of the junction left unmatched. CDR3 sequence (DNA): TGTGCCAGCAGCTCAAGGGGGACAGGGACGTACGAGCAGTACTTC. This gives the protein CASSSRGTGTYEQYF.

This rearrangement joins TRBV30 to TRBJ2-7; no definite D call. The germline V gene encodes CDR1 GTSNPN and CDR2 SVGIG (reference sequence). V was trimmed by 1 base and J by 1 base, leaving 17 bases between them. The CDR3 spans 16 residues. CDR3 residues: CAWSDGTYLRSYEQYF. In DNA form, the CDR3 reads TGTGCCTGGAGTGACGGAACGTACTTACGATCCTACGAGCAGTACTTC.

In its sample, this clonotype was seen many times. The chain recombines TRBV20-1 with TRBJ1-1; D gene uncertain. V lost 6 bases and J lost 2, with 13 bases in between. Germline lookup yields CDR1 DFQATT and CDR2 SNEGSKA (reference sequence). The CDR3 totals 13 residues. The DNA of the CDR3 is TGCAGTGCCTGGGAACAGACAAACACTGAAGCTTTCTTT. This sequence encodes CSAWEQTNTEAFF.

This clonotype showed up just a few times. This chain joins TRBV6-2 or TRBV6-3 and TRBJ2-7; D perhaps matches TRBD2 (6 bases). Germline V gene sequence: CDR1 MNHEY, CDR2 SVGEGT. V dropped 7 bases and J dropped 0 bases, with 16 bases sitting between them. This CDR3 comprises 15 residues. CDR3 DNA sequence: TGTGCCAGCACCGCTGCACGGGGGTTCTCCTACGAGCAGTACTTC. It yields the protein CASTAARGFSYEQYF.

The rearrangement links TRBV3-1 to TRBJ1-2; D is ambiguous. Trimming took off 4 bases at V and 1 base at J, with 7 bases between the two ends. The V gene's germline CDR1 is LGHDT and CDR2 YNNKEL (reference sequence). The CDR3 extends over 13 amino acids. DNA for the CDR3: TGTGCCAGCAGCCGTCGGTTTAACTATGGCTACACCTTC. Translation: CASSRRFNYGYTF.

V and J are TRBV6-2 or TRBV6-3 and TRBJ2-7; D is perhaps TRBD1 or TRBD2 (5 bases each). The CDR3 spans 15 residues. Germline V CDR1 and CDR2: MNHEY, SVGEGT. Trimming cost V 2 bases and J 2 bases, with 13 bases left between them. The CDR3 DNA reads as TGTGCCAGCAGTTACCTGGGGACGATCCCCTACGAGCAGTACTTC. It is translated as CASSYLGTIPYEQYF.

This clonotype has only a few counts. Relative to the germline gene, one junction end is altered; a read error may explain this. The chain joins TRBV20-1 to TRBJ1-4; unclear D gene. Germline V gene sequence: CDR1 DFQATT, CDR2 SNEGSKA (reference sequence). The CDR3 covers 10 residues. The CDR3 loop is CSARDRQDLF. The CDR3 region has the DNA TGCAGTGCTAGAGATCGGCAGGACCTATTT.

The chain has TRBV5-1 and TRBJ2-3; D is possibly TRBD1 (5 bases). The CDR3 has 17 residues. V lost 0 bases and J lost 4, with 18 bases in between. Germline CDR1 is SGHRS and CDR2 is YFSETQ. The CDR3 DNA reads as TGCGCCAGCAGCTTGGGGCCTCGCTCAGGGTTGGCAGATACGCAGTATTTT. Protein: CASSLGPRSGLADTQYF. The full variable domain, completed using reference TRBV5-1 and TRBJ2-3, is KAGVTQTPRYLIKTRGQQVTLSCSPISGHRSVSWYQQTPGQGLQFLFEYFSETQRNKGNFPGRFSGRQFSNSRSEMNVSTLELGDSALYLCASSLGPRSGLADTQYFGPGTRLTVL.

In this sample, this clonotype turned up a few times. A read error may account for a junction end that differs from germline. V gene TRBV4-2 combines with J gene TRBJ1-2; TRBD1 is a possible D gene (6 bases). CDR3 length: 12 residues. Germline CDR1 reads LGHNA; CDR2 reads YNFKEQ. Here the CDR3 DNA reads TGTGCCAGCAGCCAGCGGGACAATGGTTACACCTTC. This translates into CASSQRDNGYTF.

The table lists this clonotype with a few counts. This chain uses TRBV4-1 with TRBJ2-3; maybe TRBD2 (5 bases). The CDR3 spans 14 residues. Germline V CDR1 and CDR2: MGHRA, YSYEKL. Between the trimmed V and J ends, which lost 4 bases and 1 base, there was a span of 9 bases. The DNA for the CDR3 is TGCGCCAGCAGCCGAGGGCCCCGCACAGATACGCAGTATTTT. Translation: CASSRGPRTDTQYF.

This clonotype was found a few times. The chain carries TRBV9 and TRBJ2-2; D uncertain. Per germline, CDR1 SGDLS and CDR2 YYNGEE. The ends were cut back, 5 bases at V and 4 bases at J, with 6 bases in the middle. The CDR3 is 12 residues long. In DNA, the CDR3 is TGTGCCAGCAGGTCGGGCACCGGGGAGCTGTTTTTT. Encoded protein: CASRSGTGELFF.

J is TRBJ2-1 and V is TRBV9; 9 bases fit TRBD2. V gave up 0 bases and J gave up 7 bases; unmatched junction bases: 5. Germline loops: CDR1 SGDLS, CDR2 YYNGEE. The CDR3 sequence is 15 residues long. As DNA, the CDR3 is TGTGCCAGCAGCGTAGAAGGGACTAGCCTTAATGAGCAGTTCTTC. Residues: CASSVEGTSLNEQFF. Drawing the rest from reference TRBV9 and TRBJ2-1, the complete variable domain is DSGVTQTPKHLITATGQRVTLRCSPRSGDLSVYWYQQSLDQGLQFLIQYYNGEERAKGNILERFSAQQFPDLHSELNLSSLELGDSALYFCASSVEGTSLNEQFFGPGTRLTVL.

The V call is TRBV12-3 or TRBV12-4, the J call TRBJ2-1; TRBD2 might be the D (5 bases). The length of the CDR3 is 15 residues. Trimming stripped 6 bases from V and 4 bases from J, with 16 bases between. The CDR3 is CASSWRLRGYNEQFF. As DNA, the CDR3 is TGTGCCAGCAGCTGGCGGTTACGGGGTTACAATGAGCAGTTCTTC.

V usage is TRBV16 and J usage is TRBJ1-1, with D possibly being TRBD1 (5 bases). The V and J ends lost 4 bases and 2 bases respectively, with 11 bases between them. The CDR3 has 14 residues. Germline CDR1 and CDR2: KGHSY and FQNENV. The chain's CDR3 is CASSLYGGNTEAFF. The CDR3 bases are TGTGCCAGCAGCCTCTACGGGGGTAACACTGAAGCTTTCTTT.

The chain carries TRBV29-1 and TRBJ1-1, with 9 bases aligning to TRBD1. Germline-derived CDR1 and CDR2 are SQVTM and ANQGSEA. With V trimmed by 7 bases and J by 0 bases, 18 bases remained unmatched. This CDR3 is built from 18 residues. CDR3 DNA: TGCAGCGCCCGAACACCGGGACAGGGAGTAGAAATGAACACTGAAGCTTTCTTT. Amino acids: CSARTPGQGVEMNTEAFF.

The chain is built from TRBV12-3 or TRBV12-4 and TRBJ2-3; no definite D call. This CDR3 is 14 amino acids long. V shed 2 bases and J shed 6 bases, with 12 bases lying between them. For the CDR3, the DNA is TGTGCCAGCAGTTTAACTCTCCTGGAGGATACGCAGTATTTT. Its translation: CASSLTLLEDTQYF.

The chain couples TRBV6-6 to TRBJ1-4, with unresolved D. V was pared by 1 base and J by 5 bases, with 8 bases between. This CDR3 spans 14 amino acids. CDR1 and CDR2 from the germline V gene are MNHNY and SVGAGI (reference sequence). CDR3 residues: CASSYWGRNEKLFF. The CDR3 DNA sequence: TGTGCCAGCAGTTACTGGGGTAGGAATGAAAAACTGTTTTTT.

This chain uses TRBV10-3 with TRBJ1-2, with TRBD1 as a possible D gene (5 bases). The germline gives CDR1 ENHRY, CDR2 SYGVKD. With 6 bases removed from V and 8 bases from J, the gap between germline ends came to 19 bases. The CDR3 has 14 residues. In DNA form, the CDR3 reads TGTGCCATCAGCCCGGGGCCGGGGGGAGAAGGCTACACCTTC. Protein product: CAISPGPGGEGYTF.

In its sample, this clonotype was seen a few times. J is TRBJ1-4 and V is TRBV20-1; no reliable D call. CDR3 length: 15 amino acids. Trimming stripped 0 bases from V and 2 bases from J, with 10 bases between. Germline CDR1 reads DFQATT; CDR2 reads SNEGSKA (reference sequence). The CDR3 spells CSARDAGRTNEKLFF. CDR3 coding DNA: TGCAGTGCTAGAGACGCGGGGAGGACTAATGAAAAACTGTTTTTT.

This clonotype was seen at least ten times. The J gene is TRBJ2-7, the V gene TRBV5-1; 15 positions match TRBD2. V was pared by 4 bases and J by 5 bases, with 7 bases of the junction left unmatched. CDR1 SGHRS and CDR2 YFSETQ come from the germline V gene. The CDR3 is made up of 16 amino acids. The DNA of the CDR3 is TGCGCCAGCAGCGCACCGGGACTAGCGGGAGGCAACGAGCAGTACTTC. It codes for CASSAPGLAGGNEQYF.

This chain connects TRBV6-1 to TRBJ2-3; D unresolved. V was shortened by 6 bases and J by 2 bases, with 12 bases between the two germline ends. The germline V gene encodes CDR1 MNHNS and CDR2 SASEGT. This CDR3 has 14 residues. The DNA for the CDR3 is TGTGCCAGCAGACCGGGTCTATACACAGATACGCAGTATTTT. Protein: CASRPGLYTDTQYF.

The chain combines TRBV7-8 with TRBJ2-3; TRBD1 or TRBD2 may be the D gene (5 bases each). The V gene lost 5 bases and the J gene lost 6 bases, with 21 bases spanning the gap. Looked up from germline, CDR1 is SGHVS and CDR2 is FQNEAQ. The length of the CDR3 is 16 residues. The CDR3 DNA is TGTGCCAGCAGCGGAAGGACTGGGGCGAGGAGGGATACGCAGTATTTT. This codes for CASSGRTGARRDTQYF.

This clonotype was recorded many times. This chain connects TRBV7-8 to TRBJ2-5; TRBD2 aligns across 9 bases. Germline CDR1 is SGHVS and CDR2 is FQNEAQ. The trim removed 6 bases at V and 0 bases at J, leaving 2 bases unmatched. There are 14 residues in the CDR3. The CDR3 nucleotides are TGTGCCAGCAGAACTAGCGGGTACCAAGAGACCCAGTACTTC. Translated: CASRTSGYQETQYF.